This paragraph reports one T cell receptor beta chain. This specimen belongs to a study of blood T cell repertoires in COVID-19. The wider study: Sources were T cells, B-cell-depleted T cells, or PBMCs; the material itself was cDNA or gDNA.

How the authors handled the data: Amplification of reference gene primers provided the estimated nucleated cell counts. Data came from immunoSEQ multiplex PCR; TCRdb stores just in-frame clones and leaves some out. V, J and clone size are those of that table, while D and trimming were read from the DNA. The data contain around 400,000 clones, approximately 89% of them singletons. Looked up from germline, CDR1 is MDHEN and CDR2 is SYDVKM. The CDR3 is 13 residues long. Deletions cut 5 bases from V and 4 bases from J, with 11 bases between. The chain links TRBV28 to TRBJ1-2, with a tentative D call TRBD1 (5 bases). The TCR sequence derives from an older woman with COVID-19, enrolled during active disease. Specimen: peripheral blood. The CDR3 loop reads CASSLGVTYGYTF. The CDR3 DNA is TGTGCCAGCAGTCTAGGGGTTACCTATGGCTACACCTTC.